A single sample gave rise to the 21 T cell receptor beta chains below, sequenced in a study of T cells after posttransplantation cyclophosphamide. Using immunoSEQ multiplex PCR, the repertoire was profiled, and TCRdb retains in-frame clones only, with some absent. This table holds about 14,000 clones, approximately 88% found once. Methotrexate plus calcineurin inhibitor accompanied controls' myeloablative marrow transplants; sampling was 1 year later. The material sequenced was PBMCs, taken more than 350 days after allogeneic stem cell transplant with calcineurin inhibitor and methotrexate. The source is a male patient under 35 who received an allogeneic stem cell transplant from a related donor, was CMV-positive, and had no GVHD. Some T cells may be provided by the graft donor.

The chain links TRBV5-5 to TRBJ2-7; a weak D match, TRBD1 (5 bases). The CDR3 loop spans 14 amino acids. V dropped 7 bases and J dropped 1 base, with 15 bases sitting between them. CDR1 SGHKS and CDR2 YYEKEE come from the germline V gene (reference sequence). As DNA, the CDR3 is TGTGCCAGCGGAAGAGACGCAGGGTCCTACGAGCAGTACTTC. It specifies CASGRDAGSYEQYF.

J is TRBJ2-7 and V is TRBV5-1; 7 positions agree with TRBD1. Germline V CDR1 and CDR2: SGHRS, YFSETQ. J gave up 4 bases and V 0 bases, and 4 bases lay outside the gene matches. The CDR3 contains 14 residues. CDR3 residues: CASSLGDRAYEQYF. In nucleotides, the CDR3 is TGCGCCAGCAGCTTGGGGGACAGAGCTTACGAGCAGTACTTC.

Written as DNA, the CDR3 is TGTGCCAGCAGCTCCCAGCGGGACTCCTACGAGCAGTACTTC. As protein: CASSSQRDSYEQYF. The rearrangement links TRBV7-3 to TRBJ2-7; 7 bases match TRBD2. The CDR3 totals 14 residues. Germline trimming cut 4 bases from V and 0 bases from J; bases unmatched to any gene: 3. Germline lookup yields CDR1 SGHTA and CDR2 FQGTGA.

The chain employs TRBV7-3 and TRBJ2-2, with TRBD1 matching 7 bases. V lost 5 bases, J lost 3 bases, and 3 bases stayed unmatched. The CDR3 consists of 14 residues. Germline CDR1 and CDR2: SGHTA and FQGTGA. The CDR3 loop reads CASSRDRHTGELFF. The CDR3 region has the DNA TGTGCCAGCAGCCGGGACAGACACACCGGGGAGCTGTTTTTT. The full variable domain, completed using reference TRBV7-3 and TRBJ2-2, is GAGVSQTPSNKVTEKGKYVELRCDPISGHTALYWYRQSLGQGPEFLIYFQGTGAADDSGLPNDRFFAVRPEGSVSTLKIQRTERGDSAVYLCASSRDRHTGELFFGEGSRLTVL.

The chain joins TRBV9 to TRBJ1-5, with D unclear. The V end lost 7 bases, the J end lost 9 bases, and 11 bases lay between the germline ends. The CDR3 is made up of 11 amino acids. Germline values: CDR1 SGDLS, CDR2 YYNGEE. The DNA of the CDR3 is TGTGCCAGCTTTGCGTGTGGGCCCCAGCATTTT. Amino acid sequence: CASFACGPQHF. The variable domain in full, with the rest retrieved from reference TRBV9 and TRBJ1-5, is DSGVTQTPKHLITATGQRVTLRCSPRSGDLSVYWYQQSLDQGLQFLIQYYNGEERAKGNILERFSAQQFPDLHSELNLSSLELGDSALYFCASFACGPQHFGDGTRLSIL.

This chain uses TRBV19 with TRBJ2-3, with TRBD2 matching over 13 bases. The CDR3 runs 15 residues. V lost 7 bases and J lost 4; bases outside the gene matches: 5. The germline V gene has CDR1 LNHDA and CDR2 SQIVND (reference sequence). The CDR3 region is CASTRTSGSADTQYF. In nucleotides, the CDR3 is TGTGCCAGTACCAGGACTAGCGGGAGTGCAGATACGCAGTATTTT.

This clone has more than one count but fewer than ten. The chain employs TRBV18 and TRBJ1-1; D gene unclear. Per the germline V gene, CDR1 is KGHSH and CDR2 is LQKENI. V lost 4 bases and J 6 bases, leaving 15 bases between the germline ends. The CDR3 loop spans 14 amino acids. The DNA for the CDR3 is TGTGCCAGCTCACTAGACCCGGAGGGTGCTGAAGCTTTCTTT. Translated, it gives CASSLDPEGAEAFF.

For the CDR3, the DNA is TGTGCCAGCAGTTACCTGGCAGCACGGGGCACTGAAGCTTTCTTT. This gives the protein CASSYLAARGTEAFF. The genes are TRBV6-5 and TRBJ1-1, with no clear D. This CDR3 is built from 15 residues. The V gene lost 2 bases and the J gene lost 4 bases, with 14 bases spanning the gap. Germline V gene data show CDR1 as MNHEY and CDR2 as SVGAGI.

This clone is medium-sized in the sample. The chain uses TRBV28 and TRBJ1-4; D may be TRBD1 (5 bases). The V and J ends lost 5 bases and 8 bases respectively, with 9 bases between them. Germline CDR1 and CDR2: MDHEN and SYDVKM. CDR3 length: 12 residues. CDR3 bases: TGTGCCAGCAGTCTCGGGGGGGAAAAACTGTTTTTT. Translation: CASSLGGEKLFF.

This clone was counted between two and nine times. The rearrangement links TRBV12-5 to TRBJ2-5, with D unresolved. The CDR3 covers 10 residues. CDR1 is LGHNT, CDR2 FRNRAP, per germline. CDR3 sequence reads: CDTTPETQYF. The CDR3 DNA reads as TGTGACACGACTCCGGAGACCCAGTACTTC.

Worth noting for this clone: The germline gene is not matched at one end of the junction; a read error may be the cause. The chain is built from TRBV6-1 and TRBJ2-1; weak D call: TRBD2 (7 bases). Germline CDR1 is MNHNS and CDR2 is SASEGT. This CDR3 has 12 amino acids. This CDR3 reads CANREGYSEQFF. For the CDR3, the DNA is TGTGCCAACAGGGAGGGCTACAGTGAGCAGTTCTTC.

The CDR3 DNA reads as TGTGCCAGCAGTTTCGCCTACGAGCAGTACTTC. Translation gives CASSFAYEQYF. The J gene is TRBJ2-7, the V gene TRBV28; no clear D. The CDR3 runs to 11 residues. Per the germline V gene, CDR1 is MDHEN and CDR2 is SYDVKM. Trimming shortened V by 3 bases and J by 2 bases, and 2 bases separated the two germline ends.

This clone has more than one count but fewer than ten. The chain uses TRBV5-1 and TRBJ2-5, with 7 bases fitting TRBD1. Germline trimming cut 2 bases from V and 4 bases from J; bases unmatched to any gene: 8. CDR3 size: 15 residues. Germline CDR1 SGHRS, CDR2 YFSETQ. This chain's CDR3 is CASSLGTVLGETQYF. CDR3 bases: TGCGCCAGCAGCTTAGGGACAGTTTTAGGAGAGACCCAGTACTTC.

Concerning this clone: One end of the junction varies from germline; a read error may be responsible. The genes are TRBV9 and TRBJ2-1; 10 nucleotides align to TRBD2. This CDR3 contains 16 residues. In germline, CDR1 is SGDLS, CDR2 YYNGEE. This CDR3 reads CASSGASSGSYSEQFF. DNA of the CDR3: TGTGCCAGCAGCGGAGCCTCTAGCGGGAGTTACAGTGAGCAGTTCTTC.

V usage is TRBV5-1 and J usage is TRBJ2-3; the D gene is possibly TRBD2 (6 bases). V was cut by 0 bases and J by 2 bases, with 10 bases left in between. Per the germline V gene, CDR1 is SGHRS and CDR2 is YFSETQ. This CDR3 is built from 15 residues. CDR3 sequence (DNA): TGCGCCAGCAGCTTGGAAGGCGGGAACACAGATACGCAGTATTTT. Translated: CASSLEGGNTDTQYF.

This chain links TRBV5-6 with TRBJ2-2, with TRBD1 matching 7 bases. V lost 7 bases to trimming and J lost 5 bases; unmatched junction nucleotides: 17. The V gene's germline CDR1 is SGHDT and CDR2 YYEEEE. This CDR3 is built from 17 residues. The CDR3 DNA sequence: TGTGCCAGCGGTGGGACAGCCAACTCCCGGGGTACCGGGGAGCTGTTTTTT. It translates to CASGGTANSRGTGELFF.

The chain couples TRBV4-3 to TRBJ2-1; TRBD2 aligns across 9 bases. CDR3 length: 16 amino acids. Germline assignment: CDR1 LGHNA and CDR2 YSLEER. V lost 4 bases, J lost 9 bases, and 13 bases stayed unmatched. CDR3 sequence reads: CASSPPNIAGASEQFF. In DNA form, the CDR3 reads TGCGCCAGCAGCCCCCCGAACATAGCGGGAGCTAGTGAGCAGTTCTTC.

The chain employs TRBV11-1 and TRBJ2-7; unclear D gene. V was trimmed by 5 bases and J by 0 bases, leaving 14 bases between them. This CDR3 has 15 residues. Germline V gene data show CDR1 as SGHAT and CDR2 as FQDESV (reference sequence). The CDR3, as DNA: TGTGCCAGCAGCCCTTTGGCACTATCCTCCTACGAGCAGTACTTC. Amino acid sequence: CASSPLALSSYEQYF.

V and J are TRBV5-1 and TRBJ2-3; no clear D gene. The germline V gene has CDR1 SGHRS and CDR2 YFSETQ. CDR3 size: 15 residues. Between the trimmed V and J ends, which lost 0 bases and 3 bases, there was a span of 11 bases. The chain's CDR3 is CASSLAGASTDTQYF. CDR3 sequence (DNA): TGCGCCAGCAGCTTGGCCGGAGCCTCGACAGATACGCAGTATTTT.

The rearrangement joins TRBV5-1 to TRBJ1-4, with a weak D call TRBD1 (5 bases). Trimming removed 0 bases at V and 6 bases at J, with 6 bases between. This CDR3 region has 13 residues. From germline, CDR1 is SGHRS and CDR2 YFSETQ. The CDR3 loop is CASSLAGDEKLFF. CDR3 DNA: TGCGCCAGCAGCTTGGCGGGGGATGAAAAACTGTTTTTT.

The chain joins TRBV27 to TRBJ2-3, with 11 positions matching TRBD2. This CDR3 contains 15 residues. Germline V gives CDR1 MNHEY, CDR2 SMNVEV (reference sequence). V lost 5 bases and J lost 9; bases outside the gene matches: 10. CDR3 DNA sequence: TGTGCCAGCAGTAGCCTAGCGGGAGGTAAACCCACGCAGTATTTT. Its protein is CASSSLAGGKPTQYF.